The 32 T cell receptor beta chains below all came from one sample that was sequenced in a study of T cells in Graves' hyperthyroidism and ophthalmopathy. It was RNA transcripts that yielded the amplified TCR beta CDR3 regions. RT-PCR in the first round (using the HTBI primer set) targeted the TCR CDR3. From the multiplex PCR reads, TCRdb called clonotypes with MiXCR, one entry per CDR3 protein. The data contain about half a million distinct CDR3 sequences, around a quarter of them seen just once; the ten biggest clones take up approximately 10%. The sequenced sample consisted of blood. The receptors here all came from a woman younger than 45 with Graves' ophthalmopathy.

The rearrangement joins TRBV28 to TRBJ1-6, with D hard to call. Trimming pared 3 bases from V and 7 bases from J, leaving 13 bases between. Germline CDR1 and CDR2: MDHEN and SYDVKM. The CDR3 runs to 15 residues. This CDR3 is CASSFRTATNSPLHF. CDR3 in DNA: TGTGCCAGCAGTTTCCGGACGGCTACCAATTCACCCCTCCACTTT.

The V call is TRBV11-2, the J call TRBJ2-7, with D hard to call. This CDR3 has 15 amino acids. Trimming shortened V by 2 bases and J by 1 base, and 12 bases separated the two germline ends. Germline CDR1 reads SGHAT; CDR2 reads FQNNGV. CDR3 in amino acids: CASSLTEDLSYEQYF. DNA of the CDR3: TGTGCCAGCAGCTTAACAGAAGATCTGTCCTACGAGCAGTACTTC.

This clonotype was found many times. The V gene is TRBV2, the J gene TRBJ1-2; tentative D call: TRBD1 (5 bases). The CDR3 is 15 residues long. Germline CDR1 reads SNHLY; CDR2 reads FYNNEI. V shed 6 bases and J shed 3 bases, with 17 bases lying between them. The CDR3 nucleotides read TGTGCCAGCAGGACCCCCGAAGAGGGGCACTATGGCTACACCTTC. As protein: CASRTPEEGHYGYTF.

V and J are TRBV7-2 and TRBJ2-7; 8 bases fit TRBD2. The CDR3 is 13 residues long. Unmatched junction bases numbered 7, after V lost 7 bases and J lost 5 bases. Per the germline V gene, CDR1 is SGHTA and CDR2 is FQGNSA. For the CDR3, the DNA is TGTGCCAGCACTCTTAGAGCGGGGGACGAGCAGTACTTC. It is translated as CASTLRAGDEQYF.

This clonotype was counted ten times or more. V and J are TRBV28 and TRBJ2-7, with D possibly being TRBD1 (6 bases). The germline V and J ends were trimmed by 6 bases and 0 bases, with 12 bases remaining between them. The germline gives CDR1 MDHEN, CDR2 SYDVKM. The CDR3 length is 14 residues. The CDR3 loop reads CASRSTGRSYEQYF. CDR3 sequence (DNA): TGTGCCAGCAGGTCGACAGGTCGCTCCTACGAGCAGTACTTC.

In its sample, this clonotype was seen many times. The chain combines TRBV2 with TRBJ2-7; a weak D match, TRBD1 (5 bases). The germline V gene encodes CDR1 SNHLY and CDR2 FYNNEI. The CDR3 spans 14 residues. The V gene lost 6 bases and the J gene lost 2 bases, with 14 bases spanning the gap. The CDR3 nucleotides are TGTGCCAGCAGCGACAGCCTACATCCCTACGAGCAGTACTTC. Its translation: CASSDSLHPYEQYF.

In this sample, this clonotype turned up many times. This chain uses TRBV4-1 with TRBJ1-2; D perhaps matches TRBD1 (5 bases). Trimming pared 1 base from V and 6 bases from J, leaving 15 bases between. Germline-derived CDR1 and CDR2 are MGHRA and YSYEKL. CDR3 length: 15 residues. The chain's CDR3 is CASSQVPPGRDGYTF. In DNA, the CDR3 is TGCGCCAGCAGCCAAGTCCCCCCAGGGCGGGATGGCTACACCTTC.

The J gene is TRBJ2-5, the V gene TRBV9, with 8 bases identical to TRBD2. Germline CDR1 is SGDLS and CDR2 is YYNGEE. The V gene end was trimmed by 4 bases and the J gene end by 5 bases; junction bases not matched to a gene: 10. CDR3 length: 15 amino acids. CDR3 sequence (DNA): TGTGCCAGCAGCTTCTCAGCGGGAGTCGGCGAGACCCAGTACTTC. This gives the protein CASSFSAGVGETQYF.

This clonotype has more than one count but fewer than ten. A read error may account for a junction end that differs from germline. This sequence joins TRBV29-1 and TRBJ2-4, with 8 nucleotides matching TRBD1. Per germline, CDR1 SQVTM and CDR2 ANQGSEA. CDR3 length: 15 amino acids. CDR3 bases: TGCAGCGTACGACAGGGGACGTTAGCCAAAAACATTAAGTACTTC. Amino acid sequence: CSVRQGTLAKNIKYF.

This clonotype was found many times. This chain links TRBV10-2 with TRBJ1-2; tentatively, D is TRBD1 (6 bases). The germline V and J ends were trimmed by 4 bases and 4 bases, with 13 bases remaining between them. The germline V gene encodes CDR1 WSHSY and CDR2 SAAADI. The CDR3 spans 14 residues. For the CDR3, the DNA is TGCGCCAGCAGTGTGAGGGACACACCCTATGGCTACACCTTC. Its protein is CASSVRDTPYGYTF.

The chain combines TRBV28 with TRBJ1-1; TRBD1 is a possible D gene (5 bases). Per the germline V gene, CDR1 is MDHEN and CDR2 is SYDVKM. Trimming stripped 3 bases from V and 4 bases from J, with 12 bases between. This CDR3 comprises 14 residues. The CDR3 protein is CASSFVGVGTEAFF. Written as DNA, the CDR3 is TGTGCCAGCAGTTTTGTGGGGGTTGGCACTGAAGCTTTCTTT.

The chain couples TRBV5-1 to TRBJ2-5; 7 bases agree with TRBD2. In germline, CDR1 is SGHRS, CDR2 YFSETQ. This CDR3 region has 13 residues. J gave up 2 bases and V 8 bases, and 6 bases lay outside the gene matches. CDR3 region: CASGSSGQETQYF. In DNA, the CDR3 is TGCGCCAGTGGGTCTAGCGGACAAGAGACCCAGTACTTC.

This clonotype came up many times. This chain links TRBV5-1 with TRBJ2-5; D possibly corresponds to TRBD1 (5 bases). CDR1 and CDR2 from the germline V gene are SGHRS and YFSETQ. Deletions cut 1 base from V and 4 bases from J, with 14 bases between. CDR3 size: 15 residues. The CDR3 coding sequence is TGCGCCAGCAGCTTGATCAGGGATGGGCCAGAGACCCAGTACTTC. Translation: CASSLIRDGPETQYF.

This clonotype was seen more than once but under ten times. Here the CDR3 reads CASSSGGPVHGYTF. The CDR3 DNA follows: TGCGCCAGCAGCTCGGGGGGACCAGTCCACGGCTACACCTTC. The rearrangement uses TRBV5-1 and TRBJ1-2, with D possibly being TRBD1 (5 bases). The germline V gene encodes CDR1 SGHRS and CDR2 YFSETQ. The CDR3 runs 14 residues. V lost 3 bases and J lost 8, with 17 bases in between.

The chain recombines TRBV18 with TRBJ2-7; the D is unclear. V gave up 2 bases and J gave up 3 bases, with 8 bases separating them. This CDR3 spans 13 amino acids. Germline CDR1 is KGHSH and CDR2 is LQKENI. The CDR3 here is CASSPAQDYEQYF. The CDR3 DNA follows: TGTGCCAGCTCACCAGCCCAGGACTACGAGCAGTACTTC.

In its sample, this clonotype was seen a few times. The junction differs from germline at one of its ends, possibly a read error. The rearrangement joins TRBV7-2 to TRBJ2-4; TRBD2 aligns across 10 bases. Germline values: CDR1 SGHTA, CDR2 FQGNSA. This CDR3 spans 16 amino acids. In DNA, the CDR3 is TGTGCCAGCAGCTTGCCAGCGGGGGGGGATAGAAACATTAAGTACTTC. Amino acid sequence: CASSLPAGGDRNIKYF. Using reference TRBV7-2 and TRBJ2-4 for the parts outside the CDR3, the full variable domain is GAGVSQSPSNKVTEKGKDVELRCDPISGHTALYWYRQSLGQGLEFLIYFQGNSAPDKSGLPSDRFSAERTGGSVSTLTIQRTQQEDSAVYLCASSLPAGGDRNIKYFGAGTRLSVL.

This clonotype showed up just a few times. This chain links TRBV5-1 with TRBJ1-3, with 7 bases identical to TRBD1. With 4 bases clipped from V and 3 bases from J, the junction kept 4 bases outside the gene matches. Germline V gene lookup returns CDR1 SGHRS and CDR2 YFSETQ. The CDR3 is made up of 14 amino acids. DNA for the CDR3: TGCGCCAGCAGCGCCGGGACAGATGGAAACACCATATATTTT. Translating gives CASSAGTDGNTIYF.

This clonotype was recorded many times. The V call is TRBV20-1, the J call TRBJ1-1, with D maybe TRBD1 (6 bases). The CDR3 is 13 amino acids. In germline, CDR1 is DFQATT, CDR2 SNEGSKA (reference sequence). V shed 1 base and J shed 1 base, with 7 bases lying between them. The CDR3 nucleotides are TGCAGTGCTAGAGCGGGGGCGAACACTGAAGCTTTCTTT. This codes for CSARAGANTEAFF.

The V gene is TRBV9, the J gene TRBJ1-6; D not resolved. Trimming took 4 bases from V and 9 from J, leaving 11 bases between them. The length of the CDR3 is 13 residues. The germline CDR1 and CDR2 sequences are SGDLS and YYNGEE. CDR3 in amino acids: CASSPRSGSPLHF. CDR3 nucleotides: TGTGCCAGCAGCCCGCGTTCGGGTTCACCCCTCCACTTT. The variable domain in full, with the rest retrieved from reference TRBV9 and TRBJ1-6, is DSGVTQTPKHLITATGQRVTLRCSPRSGDLSVYWYQQSLDQGLQFLIQYYNGEERAKGNILERFSAQQFPDLHSELNLSSLELGDSALYFCASSPRSGSPLHFGNGTRLTVT.

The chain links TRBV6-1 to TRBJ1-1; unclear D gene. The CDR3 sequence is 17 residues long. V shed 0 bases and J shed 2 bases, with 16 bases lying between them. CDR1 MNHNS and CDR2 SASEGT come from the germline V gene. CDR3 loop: CASSEALLKGENTEAFF. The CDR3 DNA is TGTGCCAGCAGTGAAGCGCTTCTCAAGGGAGAAAACACTGAAGCTTTCTTT.

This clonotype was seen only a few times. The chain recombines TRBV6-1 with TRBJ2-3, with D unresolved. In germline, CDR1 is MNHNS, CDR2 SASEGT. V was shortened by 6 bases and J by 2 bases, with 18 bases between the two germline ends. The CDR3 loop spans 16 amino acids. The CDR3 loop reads CASSPSLVMATDTQYF. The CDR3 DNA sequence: TGTGCCAGCAGCCCATCCTTAGTCATGGCCACAGATACGCAGTATTTT.

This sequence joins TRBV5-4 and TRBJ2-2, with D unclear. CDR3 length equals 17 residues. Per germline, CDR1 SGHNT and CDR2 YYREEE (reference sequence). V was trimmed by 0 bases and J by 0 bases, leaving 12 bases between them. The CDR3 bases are TGTGCCAGCAGCTTGGGTGCGGTCAACGCGAACACCGGGGAGCTGTTTTTT. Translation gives CASSLGAVNANTGELFF.

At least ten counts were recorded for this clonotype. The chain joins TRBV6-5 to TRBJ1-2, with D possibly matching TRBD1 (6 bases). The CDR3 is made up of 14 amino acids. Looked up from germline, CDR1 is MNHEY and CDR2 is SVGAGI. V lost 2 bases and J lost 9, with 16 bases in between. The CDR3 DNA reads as TGTGCCAGCAGTTACGGTAGACAGGTCACGAGCTACACCTTC. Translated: CASSYGRQVTSYTF.

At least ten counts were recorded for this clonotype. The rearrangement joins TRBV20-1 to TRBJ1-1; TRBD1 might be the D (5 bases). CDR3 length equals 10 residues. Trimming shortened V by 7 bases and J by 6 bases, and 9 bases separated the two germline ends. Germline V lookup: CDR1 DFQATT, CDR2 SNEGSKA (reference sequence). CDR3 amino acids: CSGRDAEAFF. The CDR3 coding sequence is TGCAGTGGCAGGGACGCTGAAGCTTTCTTT.

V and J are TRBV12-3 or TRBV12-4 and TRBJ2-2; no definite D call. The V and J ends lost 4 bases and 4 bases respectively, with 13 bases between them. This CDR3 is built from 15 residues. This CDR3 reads CASSSGGRITGELFF. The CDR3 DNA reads TGTGCCAGCAGTTCGGGCGGCCGAATCACCGGGGAGCTGTTTTTT.

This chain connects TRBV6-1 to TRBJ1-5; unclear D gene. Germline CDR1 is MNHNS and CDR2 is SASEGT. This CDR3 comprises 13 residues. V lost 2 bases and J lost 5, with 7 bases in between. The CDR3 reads CASSEMGYQPQHF. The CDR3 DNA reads TGTGCCAGCAGTGAAATGGGGTATCAGCCCCAGCATTTT.

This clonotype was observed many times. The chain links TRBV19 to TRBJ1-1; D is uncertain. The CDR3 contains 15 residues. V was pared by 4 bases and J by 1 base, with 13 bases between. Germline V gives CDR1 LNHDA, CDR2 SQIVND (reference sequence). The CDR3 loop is CASSTSVAPNTEAFF. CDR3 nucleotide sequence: TGTGCCAGTAGTACATCAGTCGCCCCGAACACTGAAGCTTTCTTT.

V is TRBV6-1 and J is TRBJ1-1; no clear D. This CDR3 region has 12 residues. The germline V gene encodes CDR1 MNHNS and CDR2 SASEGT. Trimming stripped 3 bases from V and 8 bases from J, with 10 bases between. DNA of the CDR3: TGTGCCAGCAGTGAGTGGTCGGAAGAAGCTTTCTTT. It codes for CASSEWSEEAFF.

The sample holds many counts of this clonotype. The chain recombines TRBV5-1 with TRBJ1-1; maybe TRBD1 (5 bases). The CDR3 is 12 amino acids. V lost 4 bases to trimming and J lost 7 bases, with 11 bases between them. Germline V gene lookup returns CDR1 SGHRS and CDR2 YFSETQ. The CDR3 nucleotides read TGCGCCAGCAGCAGGGGACCGAGTGAAGCTTTCTTT. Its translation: CASSRGPSEAFF.

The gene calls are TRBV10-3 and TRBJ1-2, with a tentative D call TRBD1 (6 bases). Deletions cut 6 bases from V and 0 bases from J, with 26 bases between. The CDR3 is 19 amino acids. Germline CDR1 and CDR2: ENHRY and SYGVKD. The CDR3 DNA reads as TGTGCCATCAGCCCTGACAGGATGGGCCTAGTGGTAGCTAACTATGGCTACACCTTC. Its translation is CAISPDRMGLVVANYGYTF.

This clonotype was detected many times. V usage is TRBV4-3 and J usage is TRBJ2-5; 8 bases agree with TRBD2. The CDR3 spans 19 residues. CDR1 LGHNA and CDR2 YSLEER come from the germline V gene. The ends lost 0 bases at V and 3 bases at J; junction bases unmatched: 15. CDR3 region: CASSQDHPDWLAGKETQYF. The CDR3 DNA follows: TGCGCCAGCAGCCAAGATCATCCGGATTGGCTAGCGGGTAAAGAGACCCAGTACTTC.

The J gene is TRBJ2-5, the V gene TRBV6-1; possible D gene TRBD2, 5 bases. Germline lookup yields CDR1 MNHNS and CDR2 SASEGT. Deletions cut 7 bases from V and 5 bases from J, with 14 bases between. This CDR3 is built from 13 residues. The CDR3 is CASKAGSLETQYF. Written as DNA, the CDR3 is TGTGCCAGCAAGGCGGGTTCGCTGGAGACCCAGTACTTC.